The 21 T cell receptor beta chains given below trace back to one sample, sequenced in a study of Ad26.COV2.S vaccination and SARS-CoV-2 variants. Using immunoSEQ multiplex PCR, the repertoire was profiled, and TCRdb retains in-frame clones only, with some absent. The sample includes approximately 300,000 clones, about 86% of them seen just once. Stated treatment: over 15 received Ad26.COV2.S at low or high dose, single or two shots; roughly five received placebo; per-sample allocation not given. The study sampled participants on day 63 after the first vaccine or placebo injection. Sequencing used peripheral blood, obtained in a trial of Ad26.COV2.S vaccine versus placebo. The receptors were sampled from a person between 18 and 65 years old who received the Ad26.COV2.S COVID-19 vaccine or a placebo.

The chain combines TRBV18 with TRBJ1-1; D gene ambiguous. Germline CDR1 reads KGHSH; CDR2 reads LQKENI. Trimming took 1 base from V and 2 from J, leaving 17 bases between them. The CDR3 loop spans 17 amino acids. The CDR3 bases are TGTGCCAGCTCACCACGGGCTGGGGTGAAAGTCAACACTGAAGCTTTCTTT. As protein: CASSPRAGVKVNTEAFF.

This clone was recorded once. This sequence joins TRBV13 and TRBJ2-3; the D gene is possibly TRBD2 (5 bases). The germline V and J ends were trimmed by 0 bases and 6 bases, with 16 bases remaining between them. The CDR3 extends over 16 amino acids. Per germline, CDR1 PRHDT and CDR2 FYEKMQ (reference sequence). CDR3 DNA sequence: TGTGCCAGCAGCTTAGGCCTGGCGGGCCCCGGGGATACGCAGTATTTT. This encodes CASSLGLAGPGDTQYF.

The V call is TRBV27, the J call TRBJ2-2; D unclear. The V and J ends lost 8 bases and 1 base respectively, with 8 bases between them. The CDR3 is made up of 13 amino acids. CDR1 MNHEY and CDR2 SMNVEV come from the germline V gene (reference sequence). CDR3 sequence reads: CASWAVNTGELFF. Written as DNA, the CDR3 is TGTGCCAGCTGGGCGGTGAACACCGGGGAGCTGTTTTTT.

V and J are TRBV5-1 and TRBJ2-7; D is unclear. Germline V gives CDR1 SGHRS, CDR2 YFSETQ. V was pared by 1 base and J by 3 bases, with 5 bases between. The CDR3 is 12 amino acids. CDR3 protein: CASSLILYEQYF. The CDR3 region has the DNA TGCGCCAGCAGCTTGATCCTCTACGAGCAGTACTTC.

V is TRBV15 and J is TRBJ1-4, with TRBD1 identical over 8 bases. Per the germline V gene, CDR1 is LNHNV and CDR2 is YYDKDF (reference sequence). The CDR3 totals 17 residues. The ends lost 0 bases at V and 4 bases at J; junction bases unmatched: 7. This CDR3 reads CATSREYRGDGNEKLFF. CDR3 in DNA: TGTGCCACCAGCAGAGAATACAGGGGGGACGGTAATGAAAAACTGTTTTTT.

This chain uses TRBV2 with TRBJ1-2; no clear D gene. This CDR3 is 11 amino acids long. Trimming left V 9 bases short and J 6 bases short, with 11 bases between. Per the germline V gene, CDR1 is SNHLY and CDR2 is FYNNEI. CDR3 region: CARLGHDGYTF. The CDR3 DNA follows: TGTGCCAGGCTTGGGCATGATGGCTACACCTTC.

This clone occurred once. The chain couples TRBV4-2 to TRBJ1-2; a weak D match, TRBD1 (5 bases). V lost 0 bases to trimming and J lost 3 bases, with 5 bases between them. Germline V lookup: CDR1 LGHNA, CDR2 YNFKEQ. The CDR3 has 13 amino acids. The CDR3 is CASSQDRDYGYTF. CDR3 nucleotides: TGTGCCAGCAGCCAAGACAGGGACTATGGCTACACCTTC.

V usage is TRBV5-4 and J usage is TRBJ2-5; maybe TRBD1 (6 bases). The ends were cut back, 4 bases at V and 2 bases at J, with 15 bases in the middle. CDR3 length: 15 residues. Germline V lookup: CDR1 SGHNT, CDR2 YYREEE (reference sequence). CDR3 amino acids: CASSPKQGRQETQYF. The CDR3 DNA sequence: TGTGCCAGCAGCCCGAAACAGGGTCGGCAAGAGACCCAGTACTTC.

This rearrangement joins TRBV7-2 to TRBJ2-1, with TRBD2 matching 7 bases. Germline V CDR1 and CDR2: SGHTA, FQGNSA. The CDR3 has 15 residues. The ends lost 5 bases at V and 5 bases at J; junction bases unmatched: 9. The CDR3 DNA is TGTGCCAGCAGCCGGGACTACCAAACCAACAATGAGCAGTTCTTC. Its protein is CASSRDYQTNNEQFF.

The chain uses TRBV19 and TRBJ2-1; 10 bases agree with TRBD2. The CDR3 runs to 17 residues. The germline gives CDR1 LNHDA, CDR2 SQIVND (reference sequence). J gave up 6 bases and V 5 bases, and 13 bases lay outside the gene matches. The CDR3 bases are TGTGCCAGTAGTCCTCAGCGGGGGGGGAGGGGGGTCAATGAGCAGTTCTTC. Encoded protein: CASSPQRGGRGVNEQFF.

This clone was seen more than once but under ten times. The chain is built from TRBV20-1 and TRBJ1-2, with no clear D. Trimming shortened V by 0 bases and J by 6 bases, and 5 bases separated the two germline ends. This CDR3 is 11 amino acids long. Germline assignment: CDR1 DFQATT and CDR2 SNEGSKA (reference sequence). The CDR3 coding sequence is TGCAGTGCTAGAGACCTAGATGGCTACACCTTC. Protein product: CSARDLDGYTF.

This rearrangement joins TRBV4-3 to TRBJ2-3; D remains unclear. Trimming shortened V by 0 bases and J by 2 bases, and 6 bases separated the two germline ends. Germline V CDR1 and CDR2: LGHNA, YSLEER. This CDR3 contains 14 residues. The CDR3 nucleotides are TGCGCCAGCAGCCAAGAGTGGCTCACAGATACGCAGTATTTT. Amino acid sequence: CASSQEWLTDTQYF.

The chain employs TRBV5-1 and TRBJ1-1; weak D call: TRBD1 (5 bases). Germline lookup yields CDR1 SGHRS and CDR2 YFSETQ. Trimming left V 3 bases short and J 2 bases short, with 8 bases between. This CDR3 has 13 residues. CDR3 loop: CASSSQGNTEAFF. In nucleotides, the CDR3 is TGCGCCAGCAGCTCGCAGGGTAACACTGAAGCTTTCTTT.

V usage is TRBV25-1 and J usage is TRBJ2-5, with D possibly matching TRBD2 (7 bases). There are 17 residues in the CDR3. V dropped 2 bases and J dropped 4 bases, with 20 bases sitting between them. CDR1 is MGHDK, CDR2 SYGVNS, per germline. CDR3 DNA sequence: TGTGCCAGCAGTGAACCCCGCGGGGGCACCGGGGGAGAGACCCAGTACTTC. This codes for CASSEPRGGTGGETQYF.

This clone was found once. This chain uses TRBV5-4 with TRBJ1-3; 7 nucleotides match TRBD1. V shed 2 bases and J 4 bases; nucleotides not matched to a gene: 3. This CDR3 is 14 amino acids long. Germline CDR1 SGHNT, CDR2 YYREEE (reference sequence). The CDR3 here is CASSLQGSGNTIYF. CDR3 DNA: TGTGCCAGCAGCTTACAGGGGTCCGGAAACACCATATATTTT. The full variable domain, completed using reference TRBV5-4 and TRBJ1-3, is ETGVTQSPTHLIKTRGQQVTLRCSSQSGHNTVSWYQQALGQGPQFIFQYYREEENGRGNFPPRFSGLQFPNYSSELNVNALELDDSALYLCASSLQGSGNTIYFGEGSWLTVV.

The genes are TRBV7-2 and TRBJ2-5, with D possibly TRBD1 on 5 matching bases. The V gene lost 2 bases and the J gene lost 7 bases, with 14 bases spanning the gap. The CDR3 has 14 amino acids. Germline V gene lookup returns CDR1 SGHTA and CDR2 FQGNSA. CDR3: CASSLNRPSGTQYF. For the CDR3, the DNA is TGTGCCAGCAGCTTAAACAGGCCCTCCGGGACCCAGTACTTC.

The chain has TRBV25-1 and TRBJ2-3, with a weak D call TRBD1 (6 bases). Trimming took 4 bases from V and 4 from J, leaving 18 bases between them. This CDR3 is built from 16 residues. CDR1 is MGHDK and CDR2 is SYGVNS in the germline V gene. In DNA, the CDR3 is TGTGCCAGCAGTGCTCCCCAGGGGTTGCGGGCAGATACGCAGTATTTT. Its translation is CASSAPQGLRADTQYF.

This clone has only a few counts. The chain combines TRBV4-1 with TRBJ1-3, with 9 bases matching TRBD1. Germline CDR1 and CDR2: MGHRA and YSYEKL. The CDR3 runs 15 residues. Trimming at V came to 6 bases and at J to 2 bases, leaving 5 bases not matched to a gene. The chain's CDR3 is CASSLTGGTGNTIYF. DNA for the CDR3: TGCGCCAGCAGTCTTACAGGGGGCACTGGAAACACCATATATTTT.

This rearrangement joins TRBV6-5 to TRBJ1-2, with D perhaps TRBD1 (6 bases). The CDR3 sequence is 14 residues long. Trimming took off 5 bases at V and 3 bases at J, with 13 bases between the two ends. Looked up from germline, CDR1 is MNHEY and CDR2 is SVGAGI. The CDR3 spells CASSNRVRDYGYTF. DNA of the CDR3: TGTGCCAGCAGTAACAGGGTCCGGGACTATGGCTACACCTTC.

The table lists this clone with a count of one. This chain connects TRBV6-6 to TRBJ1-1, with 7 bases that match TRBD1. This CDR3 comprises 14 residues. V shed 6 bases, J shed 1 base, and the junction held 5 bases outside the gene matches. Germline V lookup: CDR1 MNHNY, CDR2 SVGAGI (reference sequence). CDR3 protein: CASREGGENTEAFF. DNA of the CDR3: TGTGCCAGCAGAGAAGGGGGCGAGAACACTGAAGCTTTCTTT.

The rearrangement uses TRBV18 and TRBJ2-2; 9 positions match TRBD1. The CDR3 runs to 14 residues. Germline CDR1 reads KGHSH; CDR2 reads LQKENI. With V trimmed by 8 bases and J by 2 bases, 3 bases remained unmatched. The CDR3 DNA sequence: TGTGCCAGCCCAACAGGGGGCAACACCGGGGAGCTGTTTTTT. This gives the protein CASPTGGNTGELFF. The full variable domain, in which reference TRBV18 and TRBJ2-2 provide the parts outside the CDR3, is NAGVMQNPRHLVRRRGQEARLRCSPMKGHSHVYWYRQLPEEGLKFMVYLQKENIIDESGMPKERFSAEFPKEGPSILRIQQVVRGDSAAYFCASPTGGNTGELFFGEGSRLTVL.